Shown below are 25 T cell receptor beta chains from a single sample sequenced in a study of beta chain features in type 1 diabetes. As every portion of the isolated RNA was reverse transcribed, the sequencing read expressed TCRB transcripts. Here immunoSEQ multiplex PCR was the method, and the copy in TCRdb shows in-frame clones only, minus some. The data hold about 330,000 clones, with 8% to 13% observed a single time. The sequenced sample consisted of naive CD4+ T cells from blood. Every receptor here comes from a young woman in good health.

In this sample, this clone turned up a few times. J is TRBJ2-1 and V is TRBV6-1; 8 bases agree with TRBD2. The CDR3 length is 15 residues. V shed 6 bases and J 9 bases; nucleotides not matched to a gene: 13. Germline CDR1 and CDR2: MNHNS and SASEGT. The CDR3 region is CASRKLKREYIEQFF. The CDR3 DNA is TGTGCCAGCAGAAAACTCAAGCGGGAGTATATTGAGCAGTTCTTC.

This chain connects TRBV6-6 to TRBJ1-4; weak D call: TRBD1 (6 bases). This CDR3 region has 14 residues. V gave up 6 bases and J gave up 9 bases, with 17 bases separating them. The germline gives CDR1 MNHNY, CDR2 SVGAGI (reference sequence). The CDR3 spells CASSLQGSLKKLFF. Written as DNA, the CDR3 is TGTGCCAGCAGCCTACAGGGTAGTTTGAAAAAACTGTTTTTT.

The CDR3 region has the DNA TGTGCCAGCATCAGAGGGCCAGATACGCAGTATTTT. Its translation is CASIRGPDTQYF. The gene calls are TRBV6-1 and TRBJ2-3, with D perhaps matching TRBD2 (5 bases). There are 12 residues in the CDR3. Trimming shortened V by 7 bases and J by 4 bases, and 9 bases separated the two germline ends. Germline V gives CDR1 MNHNS, CDR2 SASEGT.

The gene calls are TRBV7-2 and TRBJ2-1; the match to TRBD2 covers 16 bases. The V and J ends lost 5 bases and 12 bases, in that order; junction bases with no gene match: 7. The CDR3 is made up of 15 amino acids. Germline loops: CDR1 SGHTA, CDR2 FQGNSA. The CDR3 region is CASSQGLAGGAGQFF. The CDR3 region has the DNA TGTGCCAGCAGCCAGGGACTAGCGGGAGGGGCGGGGCAGTTCTTC.

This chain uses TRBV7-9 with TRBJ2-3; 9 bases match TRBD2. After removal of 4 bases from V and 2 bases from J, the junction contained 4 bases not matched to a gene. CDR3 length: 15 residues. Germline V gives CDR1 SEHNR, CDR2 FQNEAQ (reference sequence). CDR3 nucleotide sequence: TGTGCCAGCAGCTCGACTAGCGGCCACACAGATACGCAGTATTTT. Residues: CASSSTSGHTDTQYF.

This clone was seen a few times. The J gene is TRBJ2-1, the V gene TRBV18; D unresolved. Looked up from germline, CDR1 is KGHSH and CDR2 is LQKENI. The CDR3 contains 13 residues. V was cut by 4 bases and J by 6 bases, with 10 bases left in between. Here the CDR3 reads CASSQTNPNEQFF. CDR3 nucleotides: TGTGCCAGCTCACAGACAAATCCCAATGAGCAGTTCTTC.

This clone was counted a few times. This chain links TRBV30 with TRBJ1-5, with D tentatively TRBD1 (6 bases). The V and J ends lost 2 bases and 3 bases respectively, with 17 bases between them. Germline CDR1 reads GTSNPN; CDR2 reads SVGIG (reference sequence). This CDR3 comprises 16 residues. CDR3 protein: CAWSFTGRGLNQPQHF. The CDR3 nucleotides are TGTGCCTGGAGTTTTACAGGGAGAGGGCTCAATCAGCCCCAGCATTTT.

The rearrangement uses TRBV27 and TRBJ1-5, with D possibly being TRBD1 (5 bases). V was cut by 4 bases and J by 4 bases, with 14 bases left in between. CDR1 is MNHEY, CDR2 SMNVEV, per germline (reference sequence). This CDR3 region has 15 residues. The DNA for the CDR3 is TGTGCCAGCAGTTCAAGGACATTAGATAATCAGCCCCAGCATTTT. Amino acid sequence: CASSSRTLDNQPQHF.

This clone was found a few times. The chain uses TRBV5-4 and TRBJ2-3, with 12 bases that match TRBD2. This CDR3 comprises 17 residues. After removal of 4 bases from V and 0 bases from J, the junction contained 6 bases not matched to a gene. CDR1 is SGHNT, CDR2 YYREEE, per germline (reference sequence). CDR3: CASSPGLAGFSTDTQYF. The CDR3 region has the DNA TGTGCCAGCAGCCCCGGACTAGCGGGGTTTAGCACAGATACGCAGTATTTT.

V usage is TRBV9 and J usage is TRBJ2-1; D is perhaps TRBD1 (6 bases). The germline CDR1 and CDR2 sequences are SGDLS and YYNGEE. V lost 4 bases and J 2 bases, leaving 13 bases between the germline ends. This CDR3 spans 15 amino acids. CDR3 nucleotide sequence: TGTGCCAGCAGCCCTGAGGGGGTACCCTACAATGAGCAGTTCTTC. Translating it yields CASSPEGVPYNEQFF.

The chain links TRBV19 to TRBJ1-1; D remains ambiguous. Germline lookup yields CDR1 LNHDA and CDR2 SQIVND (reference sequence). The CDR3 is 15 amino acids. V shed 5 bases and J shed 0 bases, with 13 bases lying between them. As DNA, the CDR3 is TGTGCCAGTAGTCGGCCGGAGCTGATGAACACTGAAGCTTTCTTT. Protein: CASSRPELMNTEAFF.

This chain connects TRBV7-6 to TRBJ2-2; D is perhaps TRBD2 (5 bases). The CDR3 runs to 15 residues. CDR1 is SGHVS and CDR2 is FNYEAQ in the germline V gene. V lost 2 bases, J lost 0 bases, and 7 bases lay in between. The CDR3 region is CASSLSSANTGELFF. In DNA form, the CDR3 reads TGTGCCAGCAGCTTAAGTAGCGCGAACACCGGGGAGCTGTTTTTT.

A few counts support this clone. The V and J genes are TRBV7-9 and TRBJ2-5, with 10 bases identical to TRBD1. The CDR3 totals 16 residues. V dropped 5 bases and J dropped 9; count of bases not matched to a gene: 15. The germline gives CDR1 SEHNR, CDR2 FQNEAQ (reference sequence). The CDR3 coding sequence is TGTGCCAGCAGCCACCGGCCCGGGACAGGGGATCTGTCCCAGTACTTC. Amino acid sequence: CASSHRPGTGDLSQYF.

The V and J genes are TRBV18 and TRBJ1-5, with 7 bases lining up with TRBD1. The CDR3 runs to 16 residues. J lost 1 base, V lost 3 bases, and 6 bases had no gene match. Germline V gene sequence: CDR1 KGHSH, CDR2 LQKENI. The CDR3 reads CASSPPGTASNQPQHF. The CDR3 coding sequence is TGTGCCAGCTCACCCCCCGGGACAGCGAGCAATCAGCCCCAGCATTTT.

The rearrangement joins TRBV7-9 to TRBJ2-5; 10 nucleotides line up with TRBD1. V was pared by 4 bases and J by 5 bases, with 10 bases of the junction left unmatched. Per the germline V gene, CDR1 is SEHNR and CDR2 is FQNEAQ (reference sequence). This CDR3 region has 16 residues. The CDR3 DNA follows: TGTGCCAGCAGCTCAATGCGGACAGGGGGAAGGGAGACCCAGTACTTC. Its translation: CASSSMRTGGRETQYF.

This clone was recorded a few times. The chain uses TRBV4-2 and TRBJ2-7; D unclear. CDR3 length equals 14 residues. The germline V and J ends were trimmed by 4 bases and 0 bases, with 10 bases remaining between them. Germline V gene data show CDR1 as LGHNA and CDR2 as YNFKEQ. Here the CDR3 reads CASSLERISYEQYF. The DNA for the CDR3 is TGTGCCAGCAGCCTTGAGCGTATCTCCTACGAGCAGTACTTC.

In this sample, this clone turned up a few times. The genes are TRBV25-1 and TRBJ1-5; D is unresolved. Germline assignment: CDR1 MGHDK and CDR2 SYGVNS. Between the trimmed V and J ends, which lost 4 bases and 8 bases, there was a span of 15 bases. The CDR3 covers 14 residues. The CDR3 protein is CASSVLGSGKPQHF. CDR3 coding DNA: TGTGCCAGCAGTGTACTGGGGTCGGGAAAGCCCCAGCATTTT.

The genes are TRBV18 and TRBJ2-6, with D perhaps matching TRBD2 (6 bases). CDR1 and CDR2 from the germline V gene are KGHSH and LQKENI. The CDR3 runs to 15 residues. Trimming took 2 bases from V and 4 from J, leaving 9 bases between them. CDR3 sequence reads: CASSPREAGANVLTF. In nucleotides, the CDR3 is TGTGCCAGCTCACCAAGGGAGGCCGGGGCCAACGTCCTGACTTTC. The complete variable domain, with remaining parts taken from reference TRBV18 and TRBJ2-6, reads NAGVMQNPRHLVRRRGQEARLRCSPMKGHSHVYWYRQLPEEGLKFMVYLQKENIIDESGMPKERFSAEFPKEGPSILRIQQVVRGDSAAYFCASSPREAGANVLTFGAGSRLTVL.

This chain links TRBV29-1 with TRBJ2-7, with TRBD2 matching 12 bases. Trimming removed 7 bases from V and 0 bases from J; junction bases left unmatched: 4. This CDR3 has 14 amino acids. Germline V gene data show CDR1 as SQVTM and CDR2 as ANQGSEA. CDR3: CSALGLAGSYEQYF. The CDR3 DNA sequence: TGCAGCGCCCTGGGACTAGCGGGCTCCTACGAGCAGTACTTC.

The CDR3, as DNA: TGTGCCAGCAGTAGCGGACGAGGAAACATTCAGTACTTC. Protein: CASSSGRGNIQYF. The chain carries TRBV6-5 and TRBJ2-4; the D gene is possibly TRBD2 (5 bases). In germline, CDR1 is MNHEY, CDR2 SVGAGI. This CDR3 spans 13 amino acids. V was pared by 5 bases and J by 6 bases, with 11 bases between.

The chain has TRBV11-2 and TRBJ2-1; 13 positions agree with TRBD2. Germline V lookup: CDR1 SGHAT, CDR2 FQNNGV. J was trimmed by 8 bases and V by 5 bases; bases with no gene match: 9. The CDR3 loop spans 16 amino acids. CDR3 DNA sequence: TGTGCCAGCAGCCTCGGGACTAGCGGGACTTGGGATGAGCAGTTCTTC. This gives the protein CASSLGTSGTWDEQFF.

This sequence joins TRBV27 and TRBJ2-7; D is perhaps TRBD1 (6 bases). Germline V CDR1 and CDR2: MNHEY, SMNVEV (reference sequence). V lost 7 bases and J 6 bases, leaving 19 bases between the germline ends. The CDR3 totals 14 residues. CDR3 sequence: CASKNDRTLGEQYF. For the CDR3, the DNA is TGTGCCAGCAAGAACGACAGGACCTTAGGCGAGCAGTACTTC.

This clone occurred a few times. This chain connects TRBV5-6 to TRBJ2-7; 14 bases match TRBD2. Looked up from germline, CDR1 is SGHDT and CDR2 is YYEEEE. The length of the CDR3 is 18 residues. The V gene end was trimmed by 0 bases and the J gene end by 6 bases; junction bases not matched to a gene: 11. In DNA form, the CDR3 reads TGTGCCAGCAGCTTGGCCGATCTAAGACTAGCGGGAGGGCTCGAGCAGTACTTC. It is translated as CASSLADLRLAGGLEQYF.

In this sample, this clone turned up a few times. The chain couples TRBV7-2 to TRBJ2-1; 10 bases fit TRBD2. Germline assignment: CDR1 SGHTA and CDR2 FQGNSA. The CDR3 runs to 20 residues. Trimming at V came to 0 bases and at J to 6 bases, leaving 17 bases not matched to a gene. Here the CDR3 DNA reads TGTGCCAGCAGCTTAGCGCGTACGTCTAGCGGGAGATCGTCGGGCAATGAGCAGTTCTTC. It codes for CASSLARTSSGRSSGNEQFF.

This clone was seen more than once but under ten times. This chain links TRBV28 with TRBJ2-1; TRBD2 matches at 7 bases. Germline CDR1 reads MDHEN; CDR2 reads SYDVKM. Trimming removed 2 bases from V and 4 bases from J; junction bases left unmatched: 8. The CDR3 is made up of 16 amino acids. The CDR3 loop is CASSLPGGSLYNEQFF. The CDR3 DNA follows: TGTGCCAGCAGTTTACCTGGCGGGAGTTTATACAATGAGCAGTTCTTC. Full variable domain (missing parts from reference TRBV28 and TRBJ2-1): DVKVTQSSRYLVKRTGEKVFLECVQDMDHENMFWYRQDPGLGLRLIYFSYDVKMKEKGDIPEGYSVSREKKERFSLILESASTNQTSMYLCASSLPGGSLYNEQFFGPGTRLTVL.